This entry describes one T cell receptor beta chain. These data come from a study of blood T cells in healthy people across ages. It was with a sample-barcoded 5' primer and a J-beta primer mix that a second PCR of about 7 to 12 cycles was run. A single record per CDR3 protein comes from TCRdb applying MiXCR to the 5' RACE reads. The sample has approximately 780,000 distinct CDR3 sequences, 25% to 30% seen once. V lost 5 bases and J 4 bases, leaving 12 bases between the germline ends. The V gene's germline CDR1 is MDHEN and CDR2 SYDVKM. CDR3 length equals 14 residues. This sample also appeared in a second study, on T cells of mothers and their children.

This TCR came from a boy between 10 and 17 years old in good health. The source material was blood. The chain links TRBV28 to TRBJ2-1, with a tentative D call TRBD2 (6 bases). The CDR3 spells CASSILTSYNEQFF. The CDR3 nucleotides read TGTGCCAGCAGTATACTGACTAGTTACAATGAGCAGTTCTTC.